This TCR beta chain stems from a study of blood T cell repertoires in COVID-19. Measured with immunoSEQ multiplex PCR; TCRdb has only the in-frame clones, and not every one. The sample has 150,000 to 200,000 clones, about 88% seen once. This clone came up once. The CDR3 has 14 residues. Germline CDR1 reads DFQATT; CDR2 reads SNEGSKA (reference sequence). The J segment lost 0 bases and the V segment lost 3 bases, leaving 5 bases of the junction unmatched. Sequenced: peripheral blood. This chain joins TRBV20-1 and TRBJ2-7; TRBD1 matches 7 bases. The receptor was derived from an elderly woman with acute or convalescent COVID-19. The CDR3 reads CSASSWDSSYEQYF. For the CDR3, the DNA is TGCAGTGCTAGTTCCTGGGACAGCTCCTACGAGCAGTACTTC.